These 18 T cell receptor beta chains were sequenced from one sample in a study of glioma-infiltrating T cells. Using RNA template, CDR3s of TCR alpha and beta were amplified with iRepertoire arm-PCR. Via MiXCR, TCRdb re-called the multiplex PCR reads, giving one row per CDR3 protein. The sample has about 140,000 distinct CDR3 sequences, about 39% seen once. The sample consisted of glioma tissue, nonneoplastic brain tissue, or PBMCs (not recorded which). These receptors were obtained from a human donor with low-grade glioma or glioblastoma, undergoing nonglioma brain surgery, or in good health (not recorded which).

This clonotype has more than one count but fewer than ten. This chain joins TRBV10-2 and TRBJ1-2, with D uncertain. Trimming stripped 7 bases from V and 2 bases from J, with 11 bases between. From germline, CDR1 is WSHSY and CDR2 SAAADI. The CDR3 sequence is 13 residues long. In DNA, the CDR3 is TGCGCCAGCAATATAATAGGGAACTATGGCTACACCTTC. Its protein is CASNIIGNYGYTF.

The chain joins TRBV11-2 to TRBJ1-1, with 7 bases matching TRBD1. The junction had 7 bases not matched to a gene; V was cut back by 0 bases and J by 3 bases. The CDR3 loop spans 16 amino acids. The germline V gene encodes CDR1 SGHAT and CDR2 FQNNGV. Here the CDR3 reads CASSLEFSGTDTEAFF. Here the CDR3 DNA reads TGTGCCAGCAGCTTAGAATTTTCAGGGACAGACACTGAAGCTTTCTTT.

Only a few counts were recorded for this clonotype. The chain combines TRBV27 with TRBJ1-5; D is perhaps TRBD1 (6 bases). Trimming pared 5 bases from V and 1 base from J, leaving 12 bases between. The CDR3 covers 15 residues. The germline CDR1 and CDR2 sequences are MNHEY and SMNVEV (reference sequence). Here the CDR3 DNA reads TGTGCCAGCAGTACCCAGGGGTTAAGCAATCAGCCCCAGCATTTT. Protein: CASSTQGLSNQPQHF.

The chain is built from TRBV27 and TRBJ2-7; D is ambiguous. Trimming shortened V by 5 bases and J by 0 bases, and 8 bases separated the two germline ends. Germline CDR1 MNHEY, CDR2 SMNVEV (reference sequence). This CDR3 comprises 13 residues. The CDR3 protein is CASSTVSSYEQYF. The CDR3 DNA follows: TGTGCCAGCAGTACAGTGAGCTCCTACGAGCAGTACTTC.

To note about this clonotype: This may be a read error: a much more frequent sequence differs by one nucleotide. The chain employs TRBV5-1 and TRBJ2-1; 8 nucleotides agree with TRBD1. Germline assignment: CDR1 SGHRS and CDR2 YFSETQ. The CDR3 length is 13 residues. The CDR3 region is CASSLGQGFEQLF. The CDR3 nucleotides read TGCGCCAGCAGCTTGGGACAGGGGTTTGAGCAGTTGTTC.

V usage is TRBV19 and J usage is TRBJ1-1; D uncertain. With 2 bases removed from V and 5 bases from J, the gap between germline ends came to 12 bases. CDR3 length equals 14 residues. Germline CDR1 is LNHDA and CDR2 is SQIVND (reference sequence). The CDR3 spells CASSINAVGTEAFF. DNA for the CDR3: TGTGCCAGTAGTATAAACGCGGTGGGAACTGAAGCTTTCTTT.

This clonotype was detected a few times. The V gene is TRBV2, the J gene TRBJ2-1; the match to TRBD1 covers 7 bases. Germline V CDR1 and CDR2: SNHLY, FYNNEI. This CDR3 is 14 amino acids long. Unmatched junction bases numbered 3, after V lost 5 bases and J lost 2 bases. The CDR3 sequence: CASSYRGAYNEQFF. The CDR3 DNA reads as TGTGCCAGCAGTTACAGGGGTGCCTACAATGAGCAGTTCTTC.

Details on this clonotype: An end of the junction does not agree with germline; a read error may underlie this. This chain connects TRBV7-2 to TRBJ2-7; 8 positions agree with TRBD1. Germline CDR1 reads SGHTA; CDR2 reads FQGNSA. The CDR3 consists of 13 residues. This CDR3 reads CARSSQGAHEQYF. Written as DNA, the CDR3 is TGTGCCCGCAGCTCTCAGGGGGCCCACGAGCAGTACTTC. The full variable domain, its missing parts supplied by reference TRBV7-2 and TRBJ2-7, is GAGVSQSPSNKVTEKGKDVELRCDPISGHTALYWYRQSLGQGLEFLIYFQGNSAPDKSGLPSDRFSAERTGGSVSTLTIQRTQQEDSAVYLCARSSQGAHEQYFGPGTRLTVT.

The gene calls are TRBV29-1 and TRBJ1-3; possible D gene TRBD1, 5 bases. Trimming took 0 bases from V and 3 from J, leaving 12 bases between them. Germline V gene sequence: CDR1 SQVTM, CDR2 ANQGSEA. The CDR3 extends over 15 amino acids. CDR3 region: CSVEDQGFNGNTIYF. Here the CDR3 DNA reads TGCAGCGTTGAAGATCAGGGATTTAATGGAAACACCATATATTTT. The whole variable domain, filled in from reference TRBV29-1 and TRBJ1-3, reads SAVISQKPSRDICQRGTSLTIQCQVDSQVTMMFWYRQQPGQSLTLIATANQGSEATYESGFVIDKFPISRPNLTFSTLTVSNMSPEDSSIYLCSVEDQGFNGNTIYFGEGSWLTVV.

A few counts support this clonotype. CDR3 sequence (DNA): TGTGCCATCAGTGCTGGGGGTATGGAGCAGTTCTTC. Translating it yields CAISAGGMEQFF. The rearrangement joins TRBV10-3 to TRBJ2-1, with D possibly called TRBD1 or TRBD2 (5 bases each). The CDR3 length is 12 residues. V lost 4 bases to trimming and J lost 10 bases, with 11 bases between them. From germline, CDR1 is ENHRY and CDR2 SYGVKD.

Only a few counts were recorded for this clonotype. V is TRBV19 and J is TRBJ1-5, with 10 nucleotides matching TRBD1. The ends lost 8 bases at V and 3 bases at J; junction bases unmatched: 7. The CDR3 is 15 amino acids. Looked up from germline, CDR1 is LNHDA and CDR2 is SQIVND (reference sequence). CDR3 bases: TGTGCCAGTGCCTTGGGGACAGGGGTCAATCAGCCCCAGCATTTT. This codes for CASALGTGVNQPQHF. The full variable domain, completed using reference TRBV19 and TRBJ1-5, is DGGITQSPKYLFRKEGQNVTLSCEQNLNHDAMYWYRQDPGQGLRLIYYSQIVNDFQKGDIAEGYSVSREKKESFPLTVTSAQKNPTAFYLCASALGTGVNQPQHFGDGTRLSIL.

This rearrangement joins TRBV29-1 to TRBJ2-5, with D perhaps assigned TRBD1 or TRBD2 (5 bases each). V was clipped by 4 bases and J by 5 bases, with 14 bases between them. CDR1 is SQVTM and CDR2 is ANQGSEA in the germline V gene. The CDR3 contains 13 residues. CDR3 amino acids: CSVGGALEETQYF. CDR3 sequence (DNA): TGCAGCGTTGGAGGGGCCCTAGAGGAGACCCAGTACTTC.

A word on this clonotype: Likely a read error: the CDR3 ends without its conserved phenylalanine or tryptophan. The chain has TRBV7-2 and TRBJ2-5; TRBD2 agrees at 13 bases. This CDR3 is built from 15 residues. In germline, CDR1 is SGHTA, CDR2 FQGNSA. V dropped 3 bases and J dropped 5; count of bases not matched to a gene: 3. The CDR3 DNA is TGTGCCAGCAGCTTGGGACTAGCGGGGCCTGAGACCCAGTACCTC. Translating it yields CASSLGLAGPETQYL.

This clonotype was seen more than once but under ten times. This chain uses TRBV18 with TRBJ2-3; tentative D call: TRBD1 (5 bases). The CDR3 runs 15 residues. V lost 0 bases to trimming and J lost 1 base, with 8 bases between them. CDR1 is KGHSH and CDR2 is LQKENI in the germline V gene. CDR3 coding DNA: TGTGCCAGCTCACCACCCAGGGTCCGCACAGATACGCAGTATTTT. Amino acids: CASSPPRVRTDTQYF.

This chain uses TRBV20-1 with TRBJ2-1; D may be TRBD2 (6 bases). The ends were cut back, 2 bases at V and 2 bases at J, with 16 bases in the middle. CDR1 and CDR2 from the germline V gene are DFQATT and SNEGSKA (reference sequence). The CDR3 runs 16 residues. The CDR3 sequence is CSARKKRVITYNEQFF. The CDR3 DNA is TGCAGTGCTAGAAAGAAGCGGGTAATCACCTACAATGAGCAGTTCTTC.

This chain links TRBV7-2 with TRBJ2-7, with D perhaps matching TRBD2 (5 bases). Deletions cut 5 bases from V and 7 bases from J, with 15 bases between. The CDR3 has 13 residues. The germline V gene encodes CDR1 SGHTA and CDR2 FQGNSA. The CDR3 DNA is TGTGCCAGCAGCCCCCCGGGATCTCGGGAGCAGTACTTC. Translated: CASSPPGSREQYF.

This clonotype was seen a handful of times. The limits of the CDR3 on the DNA are not certain, so only TCRdb's listed CDR3 is given. The chain carries TRBV4-3 and TRBJ2-4; TRBD1, as called in the table, went unchecked against the DNA. Germline loops: CDR1 LGHNA, CDR2 YSLEER. Termini included, the CDR3 measures 14 amino acids. This CDR3 is CASSQWWGQGAVYF.

As for this clonotype: At one end the junction does not follow the germline gene, possibly because of a read error. The chain is built from TRBV27 and TRBJ1-6; D gene ambiguous. The CDR3 sequence is 14 residues long. Germline V lookup: CDR1 MNHEY, CDR2 SMNVEV (reference sequence). The CDR3 spells CSSSNEPYNSPLHF. The CDR3 DNA reads as TGTTCCAGCAGCAACGAGCCGTATAATTCACCCCTCCACTTT.